This T cell receptor (beta chain) was identified in a study of human T cells and chemical hapten exposure. In the study overall: Patients, a majority of them female, were diagnosed with alopecia areata, totalis or universalis.

The time point here: pre-sensitization, week 0. Specified treatment: therapeutic diphenylcyclopropenone sensitization with weekly scalp DPC. Patients had alopecia, were aged 18 to 70, and were not pregnant. From whole blood left unfractionated, total RNA was extracted. TCRdb ran MiXCR on the RACE reads and lists one entry per CDR3 protein. Altogether more than 300,000 distinct CDR3 sequences are present, less than 6.5% being singletons, with the ten largest covering just over 2.5%. This clonotype was found many times. After removal of 3 bases from V and 1 base from J, the junction contained 10 bases not matched to a gene. The CDR3 is 18 residues long. The germline CDR1 and CDR2 sequences are SGHDN and FVKESK.

This sequence originates from a woman between 45 and 65 years old with alopecia areata. Some clones in this sample may be carry-over from other donors' samples. The sequencing here drew on whole blood, taken in connection with sensitization to the hapten diphenylcyclopropenone (DPC). V and J are TRBV14 and TRBJ2-3, with 10 bases matching TRBD2. The CDR3 nucleotides read TGTGCCAGCAGCCAGTCCTTAATAGCGGGAGGTCGCACAGATACGCAGTATTTT. Translating gives CASSQSLIAGGRTDTQYF.